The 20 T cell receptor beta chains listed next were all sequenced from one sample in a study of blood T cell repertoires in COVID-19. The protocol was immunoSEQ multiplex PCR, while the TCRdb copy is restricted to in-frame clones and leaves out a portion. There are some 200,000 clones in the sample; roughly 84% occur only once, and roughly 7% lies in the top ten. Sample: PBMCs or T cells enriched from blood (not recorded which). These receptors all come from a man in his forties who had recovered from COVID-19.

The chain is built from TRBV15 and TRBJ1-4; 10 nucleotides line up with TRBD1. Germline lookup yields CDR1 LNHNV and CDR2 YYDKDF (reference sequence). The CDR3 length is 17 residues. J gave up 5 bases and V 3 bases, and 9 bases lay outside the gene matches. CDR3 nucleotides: TGTGCCACCAGCAGTGGGACAGGGGCCCTCTCAAATGAAAAACTGTTTTTT. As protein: CATSSGTGALSNEKLFF.

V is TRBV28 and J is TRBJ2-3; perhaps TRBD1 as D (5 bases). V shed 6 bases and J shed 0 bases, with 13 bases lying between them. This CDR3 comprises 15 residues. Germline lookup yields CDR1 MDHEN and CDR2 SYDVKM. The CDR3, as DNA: TGTGCCAGCAGCGAGCCTGGGGCTAGCACAGATACGCAGTATTTT. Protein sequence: CASSEPGASTDTQYF.

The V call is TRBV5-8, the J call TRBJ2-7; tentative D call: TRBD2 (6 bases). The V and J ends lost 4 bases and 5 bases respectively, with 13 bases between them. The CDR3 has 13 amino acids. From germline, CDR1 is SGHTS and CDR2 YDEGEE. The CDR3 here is CASSQNRGNEQYF. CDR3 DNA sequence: TGTGCCAGCAGCCAAAATCGGGGGAACGAGCAGTACTTC.

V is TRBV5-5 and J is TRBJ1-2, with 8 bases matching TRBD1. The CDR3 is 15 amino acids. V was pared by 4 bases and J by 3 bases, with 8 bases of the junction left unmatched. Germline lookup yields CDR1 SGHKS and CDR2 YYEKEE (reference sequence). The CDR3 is CASSPAGQEDYGYTF. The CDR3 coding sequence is TGTGCCAGCAGCCCGGCGGGACAGGAGGACTATGGCTACACCTTC.

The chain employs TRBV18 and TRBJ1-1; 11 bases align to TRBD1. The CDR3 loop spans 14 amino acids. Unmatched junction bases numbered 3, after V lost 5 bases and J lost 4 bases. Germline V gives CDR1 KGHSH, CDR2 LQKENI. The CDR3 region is CASSTGTGGTEAFF. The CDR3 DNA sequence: TGTGCCAGCTCAACCGGGACAGGGGGCACTGAAGCTTTCTTT.

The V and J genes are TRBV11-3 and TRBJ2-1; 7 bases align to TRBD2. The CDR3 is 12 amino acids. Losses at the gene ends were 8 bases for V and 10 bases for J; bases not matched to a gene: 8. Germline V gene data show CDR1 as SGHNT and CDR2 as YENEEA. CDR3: CASSRRGNEQFF. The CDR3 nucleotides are TGTGCCAGCTCACGGCGGGGGAACGAGCAGTTCTTC.

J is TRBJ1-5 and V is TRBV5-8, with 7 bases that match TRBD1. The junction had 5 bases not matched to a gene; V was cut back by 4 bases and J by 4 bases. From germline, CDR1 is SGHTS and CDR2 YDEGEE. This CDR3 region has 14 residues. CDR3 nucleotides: TGTGCCAGCAGCCCACGGACAGGTAATCAGCCCCAGCATTTT. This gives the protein CASSPRTGNQPQHF.

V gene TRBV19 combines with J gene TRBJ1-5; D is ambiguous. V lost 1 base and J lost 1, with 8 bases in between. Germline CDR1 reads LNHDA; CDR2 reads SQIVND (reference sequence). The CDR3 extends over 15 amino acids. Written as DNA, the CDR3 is TGTGCCAGTAGTATAGGACATGCGAGCAATCAGCCCCAGCATTTT. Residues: CASSIGHASNQPQHF.

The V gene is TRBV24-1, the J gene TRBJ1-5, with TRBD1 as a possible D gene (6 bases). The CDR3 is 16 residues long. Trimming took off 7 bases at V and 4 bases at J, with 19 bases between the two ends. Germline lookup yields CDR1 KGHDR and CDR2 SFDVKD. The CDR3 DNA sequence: TGTGCCACCAGACCCGATCTTGGGGGGGCTAATCAGCCCCAGCATTTT. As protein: CATRPDLGGANQPQHF.

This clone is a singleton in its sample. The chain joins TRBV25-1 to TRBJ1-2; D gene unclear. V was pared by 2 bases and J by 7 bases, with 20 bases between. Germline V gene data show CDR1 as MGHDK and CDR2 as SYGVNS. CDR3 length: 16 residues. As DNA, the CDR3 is TGTGCCAGCAGTGAAAGGGCCATTGGAGGTGCGGGTGGCTACACCTTC. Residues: CASSERAIGGAGGYTF.

CDR3 sequence (DNA): TGTGCCAGCTCACCGGAGGCAGGGGGGAACAATCAGCCCCAGCATTTT. Protein: CASSPEAGGNNQPQHF. The chain recombines TRBV18 with TRBJ1-5, with TRBD1 matching 7 bases. The junction had 8 bases not matched to a gene; V was cut back by 3 bases and J by 3 bases. CDR1 is KGHSH, CDR2 LQKENI, per germline. This CDR3 is 16 amino acids long.

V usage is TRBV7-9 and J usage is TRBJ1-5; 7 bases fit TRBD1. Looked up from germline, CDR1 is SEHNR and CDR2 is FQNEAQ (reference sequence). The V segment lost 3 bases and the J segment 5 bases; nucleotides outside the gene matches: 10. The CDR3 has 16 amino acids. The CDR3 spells CASSFNRGPLHQPQHF. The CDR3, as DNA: TGTGCCAGCAGCTTCAACAGGGGCCCCTTGCATCAGCCCCAGCATTTT.

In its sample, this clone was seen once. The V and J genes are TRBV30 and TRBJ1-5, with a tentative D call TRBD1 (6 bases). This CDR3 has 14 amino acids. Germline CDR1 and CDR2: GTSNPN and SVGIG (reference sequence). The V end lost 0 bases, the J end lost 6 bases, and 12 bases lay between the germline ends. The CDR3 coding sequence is TGTGCCTGGAGTGTAGTGGGGGCTGGTCAGCCCCAGCATTTT. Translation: CAWSVVGAGQPQHF.

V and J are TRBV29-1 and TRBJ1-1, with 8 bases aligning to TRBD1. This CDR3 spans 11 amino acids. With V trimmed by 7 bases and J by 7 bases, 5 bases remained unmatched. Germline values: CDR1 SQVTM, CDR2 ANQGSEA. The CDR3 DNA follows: TGCAGCGCAGGACAGGGTGGTGAAGCTTTCTTT. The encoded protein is CSAGQGGEAFF.

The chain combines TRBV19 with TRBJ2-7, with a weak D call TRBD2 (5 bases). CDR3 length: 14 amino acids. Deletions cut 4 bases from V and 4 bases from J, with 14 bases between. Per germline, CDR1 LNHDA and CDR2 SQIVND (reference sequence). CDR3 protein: CASSKAAGGYEQYF. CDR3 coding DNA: TGTGCCAGTAGTAAGGCGGCCGGCGGGTACGAGCAGTACTTC.

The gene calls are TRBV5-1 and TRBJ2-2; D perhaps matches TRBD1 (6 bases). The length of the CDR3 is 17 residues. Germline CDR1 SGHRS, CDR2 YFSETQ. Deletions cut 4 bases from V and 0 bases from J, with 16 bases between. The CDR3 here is CASSLQAGTTNTGELFF. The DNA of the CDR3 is TGCGCCAGCAGCCTTCAAGCCGGGACAACGAACACCGGGGAGCTGTTTTTT. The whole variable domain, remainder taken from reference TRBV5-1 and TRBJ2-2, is KAGVTQTPRYLIKTRGQQVTLSCSPISGHRSVSWYQQTPGQGLQFLFEYFSETQRNKGNFPGRFSGRQFSNSRSEMNVSTLELGDSALYLCASSLQAGTTNTGELFFGEGSRLTVL.

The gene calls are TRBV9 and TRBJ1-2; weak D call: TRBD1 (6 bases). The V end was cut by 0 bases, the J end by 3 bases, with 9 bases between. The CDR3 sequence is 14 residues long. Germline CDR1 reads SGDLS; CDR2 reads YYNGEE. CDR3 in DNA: TGTGCCAGCAGCGTAGGACAGGAATACTATGGCTACACCTTC. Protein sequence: CASSVGQEYYGYTF. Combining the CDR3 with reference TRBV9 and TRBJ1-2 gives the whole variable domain DSGVTQTPKHLITATGQRVTLRCSPRSGDLSVYWYQQSLDQGLQFLIQYYNGEERAKGNILERFSAQQFPDLHSELNLSSLELGDSALYFCASSVGQEYYGYTFGSGTRLTVV.

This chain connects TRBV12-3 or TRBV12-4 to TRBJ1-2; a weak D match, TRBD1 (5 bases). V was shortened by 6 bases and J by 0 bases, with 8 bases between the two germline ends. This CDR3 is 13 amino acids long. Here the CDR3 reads CASRIGANYGYTF. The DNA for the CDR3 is TGTGCCAGCAGGATAGGGGCTAACTATGGCTACACCTTC.

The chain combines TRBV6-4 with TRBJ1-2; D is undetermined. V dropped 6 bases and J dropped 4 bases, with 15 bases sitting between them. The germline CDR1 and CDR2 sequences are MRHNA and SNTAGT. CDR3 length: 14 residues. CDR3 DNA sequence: TGTGCCAGCAGCCCCTCAGAGGGTAGCTATGGCTACACCTTC. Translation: CASSPSEGSYGYTF.

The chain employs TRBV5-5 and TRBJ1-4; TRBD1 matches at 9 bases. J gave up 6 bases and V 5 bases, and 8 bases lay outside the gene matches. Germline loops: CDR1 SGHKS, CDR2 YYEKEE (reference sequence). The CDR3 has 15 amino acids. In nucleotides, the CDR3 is TGTGCCAGCAGGCCGACCCGGACAGGGGATGAAAAACTGTTTTTT. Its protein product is CASRPTRTGDEKLFF.